The rows below give T cell receptor beta chains drawn from one sample of a study of T-cell reconstitution after alpha-beta-depleted transplantation in children. MiXCR, applied by TCRdb to the PCR reads, yields one record per CDR3 protein. Of some 200,000 distinct CDR3 sequences listed, about 8.7% are singletons. The material was PBMCs, mostly from graft donor cells, obtained 360 days after TCRalphabeta/CD19-depleted stem cell transplant. The receptors come from a male patient aged 2-9 years who had a stem cell transplant for acute myeloid leukemia, so the T cells may come from the graft donor. Each CDR3 is given with its conserved first and last residue. The order of the fields is V gene, J gene, CDR3 protein.

V: TRBV28
J: TRBJ1-2
CDR3: CASSLGPYGYTF

V: TRBV15
J: TRBJ2-3
CDR3: CATSRNKAGSTDTQYF

V: TRBV5-1
J: TRBJ2-7
CDR3: CASSLIKDEQYF

V: TRBV7-6
J: TRBJ2-6
CDR3: CASSLRGPPLSGANVLTF

V: TRBV19
J: TRBJ2-6
CDR3: CASSSDYSGANVLTF

V: TRBV29-1
J: TRBJ2-7
CDR3: CSVEWATSYEQYF

V: TRBV6-4
J: TRBJ1-2
CDR3: CASSDGISTGNYGYTF

V: TRBV7-9
J: TRBJ2-1
CDR3: CASSSRTDQKNNEQFF

V: TRBV12-3/TRBV12-4
J: TRBJ1-2
CDR3: CASTPGVIYGYTF

V: TRBV12-3/TRBV12-4
J: TRBJ2-5
CDR3: CASSSRGLASGPLQETQYF

V: TRBV3-1
J: TRBJ2-2
CDR3: CASSFRGGTGELFF

V: TRBV12-3/TRBV12-4
J: TRBJ2-2
CDR3: CASSLPQGGSGELFF

V: TRBV28
J: TRBJ2-5
CDR3: CASGPPGNQETQYF

V: TRBV5-1
J: TRBJ2-3
CDR3: CASSFVGADTQYF

V: TRBV7-9
J: TRBJ1-5
CDR3: CASSPDPGQGVSQPQHF

V: TRBV12-3/TRBV12-4
J: TRBJ1-2
CDR3: CASSLMEGNYGYTF

V: TRBV5-1
J: TRBJ2-4
CDR3: CASSPSPWGLAKNIQYF

V: TRBV5-1
J: TRBJ2-2
CDR3: CASSLGPAGELFF

V: TRBV29-1
J: TRBJ2-7
CDR3: CSVDAGSYEQYF

V: TRBV20-1
J: TRBJ2-2
CDR3: CSATPGGDGELFF

V: TRBV20-1
J: TRBJ1-4
CDR3: CSARAMGRSILFF

V: TRBV7-2
J: TRBJ2-7
CDR3: CASSSEPPRGPEQYF

V: TRBV27
J: TRBJ2-7
CDR3: CASSEALAGLNEQYF

V: TRBV14
J: TRBJ1-1
CDR3: CASSTRHTNTEAFF

V: TRBV20-1
J: TRBJ2-3
CDR3: CSADRTGTDTQYF

V: TRBV20-1
J: TRBJ2-2
CDR3: CSASFRATGELFF

V: TRBV7-8
J: TRBJ1-2
CDR3: CASSLVTGGRGYTF

V: TRBV7-2
J: TRBJ2-3
CDR3: CASSSDRPSTDTQYF

V: TRBV7-2
J: TRBJ2-2
CDR3: CASSLATLAGATGELFF

V: TRBV5-1
J: TRBJ2-3
CDR3: CASSSTGQRADTQYF

V: TRBV9
J: TRBJ1-1
CDR3: CASSVPPADDVNTEAFF

V: TRBV6-5
J: TRBJ1-1
CDR3: CASSYSPDSGTEAFF

V: TRBV12-3/TRBV12-4
J: TRBJ1-2
CDR3: CASSPDYRGGYTF

V: TRBV5-1
J: TRBJ2-1
CDR3: CATLFDSSYNEQFF

V: TRBV20-1
J: TRBJ2-5
CDR3: CSAAPGEQETQYF

V: TRBV3-1
J: TRBJ1-5
CDR3: CASSQTVNNQPQHF

V: TRBV4-1
J: TRBJ2-1
CDR3: CASSQFYEQFF

V: TRBV29-1
J: TRBJ2-5
CDR3: CSVEENRQETQYF

V: TRBV5-6
J: TRBJ2-4
CDR3: CASSLVAPLAKNIQYF

V: TRBV5-1
J: TRBJ2-1
CDR3: CASSLHRGGNEQFF

V: TRBV5-1
J: TRBJ1-1
CDR3: CASSLRDRANTEAFF

V: TRBV12-3/TRBV12-4
J: TRBJ2-1
CDR3: CATPGPVNDNEQFF

V: TRBV25-1
J: TRBJ2-6
CDR3: CASSAGGDFFSGANVLTF

V: TRBV20-1
J: TRBJ2-5
CDR3: CSATGTSEETQYF

V: TRBV20-1
J: TRBJ2-1
CDR3: CSARPSSGRGYNEQFF

V: TRBV5-1
J: TRBJ2-7
CDR3: CASSSDREDEQYF

V: TRBV20-1
J: TRBJ2-4
CDR3: CSARSKPGQGAGIQYF

V: TRBV12-3/TRBV12-4
J: TRBJ2-7
CDR3: CASSFLEGREQYF

V: TRBV11-2
J: TRBJ2-7
CDR3: CASSISGAYEQYF

V: TRBV20-1
J: TRBJ2-1
CDR3: CSARDLTRGGREQFF

V: TRBV12-3/TRBV12-4
J: TRBJ1-1
CDR3: CASSSSGMRAFF

V: TRBV5-1
J: TRBJ2-7
CDR3: CASSLGLGEYEQYF

V: TRBV29-1
J: TRBJ1-2
CDR3: CSVAHRIANYGYTF

V: TRBV28
J: TRBJ2-7
CDR3: CASSQPRTSSYEQYF

V: TRBV6-1
J: TRBJ2-5
CDR3: CASSRELGVGFVGTQYF

V: TRBV6-1
J: TRBJ2-1
CDR3: CASRPLFSGLNYNEQFF

V: TRBV9
J: TRBJ2-5
CDR3: CASSYSNRGQETQYF